This T cell receptor (beta chain) was sequenced for a study of vaccination effects on CD4 cells after COVID-19. The wider study: Relative to the second dose, post-vaccine samples were obtained a median of 72 days later.

Overall study findings and caveats: Vaccine-induced clones in healthy vaccinees cross-reacted with common cold coronaviruses in only 1 of 255 cases.

Repertoires were generated with immunoSEQ multiplex PCR, while TCRdb's copy carries only in-frame clones and drops some. Here the sample spans 20,000 to 30,000 clones, about 79% being singletons. Peptide-pool stimulation followed by sequencing identified expanded antigen-specific CD4+ clonotypes in the ViraFEST assay. Following culture for more than 9 days, CD4+ T cells were isolated. Two doses of either BNT162b2 or mRNA-1273 were given to each participant. Recipients of the vaccine had no prior SARS-CoV-2 infection and negative nucleocapsid antibodies. Replacing half the medium with IL-2 medium was done on days 3 and 7. This clone has a single count. The antigen remains unidentified. The V gene's germline CDR1 is GTSNPN and CDR2 SVGIG (reference sequence). V was clipped by 1 base and J by 3 bases, with 9 bases between them. CDR3 length: 13 residues.

Sequencing was performed on CD4+ T cells from PBMCs cultured with SARS-CoV-2 spike peptides, taken after COVID-19 vaccination. This chain connects TRBV30 to TRBJ1-2; D unresolved. The clonotype was recovered from a human donor who received a COVID-19 vaccine. Some clones in this sample may be carry-over from other donors' samples. The CDR3 sequence is CAWSGEGYYGYTF. CDR3 nucleotide sequence: TGTGCCTGGAGTGGGGAGGGTTACTATGGCTACACCTTC.